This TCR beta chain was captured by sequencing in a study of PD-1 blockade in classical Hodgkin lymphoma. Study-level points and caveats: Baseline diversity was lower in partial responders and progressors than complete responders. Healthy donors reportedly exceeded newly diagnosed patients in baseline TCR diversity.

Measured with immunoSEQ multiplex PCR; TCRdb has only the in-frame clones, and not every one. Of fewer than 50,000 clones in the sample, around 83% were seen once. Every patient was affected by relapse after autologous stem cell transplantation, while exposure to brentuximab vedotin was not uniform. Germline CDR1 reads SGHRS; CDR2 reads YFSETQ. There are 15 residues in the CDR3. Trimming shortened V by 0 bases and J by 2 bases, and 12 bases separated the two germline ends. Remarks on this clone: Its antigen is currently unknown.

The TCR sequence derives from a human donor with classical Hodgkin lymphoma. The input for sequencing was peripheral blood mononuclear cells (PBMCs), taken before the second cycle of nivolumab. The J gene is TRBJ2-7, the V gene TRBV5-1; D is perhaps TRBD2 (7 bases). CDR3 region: CASSLDGGRTYEQYF. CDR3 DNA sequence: TGCGCCAGCAGCTTGGACGGGGGGCGTACCTACGAGCAGTACTTC.